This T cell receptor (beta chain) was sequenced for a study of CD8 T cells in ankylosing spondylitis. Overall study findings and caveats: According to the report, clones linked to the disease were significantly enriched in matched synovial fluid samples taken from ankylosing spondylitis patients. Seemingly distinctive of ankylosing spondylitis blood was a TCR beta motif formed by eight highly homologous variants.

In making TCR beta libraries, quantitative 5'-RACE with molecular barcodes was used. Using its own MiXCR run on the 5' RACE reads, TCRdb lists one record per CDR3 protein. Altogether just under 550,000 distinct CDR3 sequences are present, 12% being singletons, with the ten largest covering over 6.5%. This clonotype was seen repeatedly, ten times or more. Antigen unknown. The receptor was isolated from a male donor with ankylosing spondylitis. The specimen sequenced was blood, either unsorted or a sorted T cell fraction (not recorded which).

The CDR3 protein is CASRSPGLAGHNEQFF. The CDR3 DNA is TGCGCCAGCAGAAGTCCGGGACTAGCGGGCCACAATGAGCAGTTCTTC. This chain links TRBV5-1 with TRBJ2-1; 12 positions match TRBD2. Germline values: CDR1 SGHRS, CDR2 YFSETQ. V was clipped by 5 bases and J by 5 bases; unmatched bases: 8. The CDR3 is 16 residues long. Variable domain in full (rest from reference TRBV5-1 and TRBJ2-1): KAGVTQTPRYLIKTRGQQVTLSCSPISGHRSVSWYQQTPGQGLQFLFEYFSETQRNKGNFPGRFSGRQFSNSRSEMNVSTLELGDSALYLCASRSPGLAGHNEQFFGPGTRLTVL.